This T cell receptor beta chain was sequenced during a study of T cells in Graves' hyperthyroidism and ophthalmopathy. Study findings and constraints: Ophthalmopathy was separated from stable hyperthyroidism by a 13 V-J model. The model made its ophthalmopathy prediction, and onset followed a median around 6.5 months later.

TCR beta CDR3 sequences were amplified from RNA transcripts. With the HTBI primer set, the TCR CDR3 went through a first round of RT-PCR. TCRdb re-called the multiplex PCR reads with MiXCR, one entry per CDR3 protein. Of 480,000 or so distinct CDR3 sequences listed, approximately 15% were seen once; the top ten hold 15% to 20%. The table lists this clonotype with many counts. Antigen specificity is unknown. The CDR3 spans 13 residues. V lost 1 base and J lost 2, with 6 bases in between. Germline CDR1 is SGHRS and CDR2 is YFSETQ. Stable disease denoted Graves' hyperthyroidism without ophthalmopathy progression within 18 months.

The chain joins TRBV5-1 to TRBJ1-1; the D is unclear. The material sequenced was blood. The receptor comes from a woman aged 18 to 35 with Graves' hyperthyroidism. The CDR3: CASSLYRNTEAFF. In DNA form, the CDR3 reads TGCGCCAGCAGCTTGTATCGAAACACTGAAGCTTTCTTT.